Listed here are 18 T cell receptor beta chains from one sample, sequenced in a study of OX40 agonist ivuxolimab in advanced cancers. Generated by immunoSEQ multiplex PCR, the TCRdb table keeps only in-frame clones and is missing some. The sample consists of about 46,000 clones, around 90% of them appearing once. This specimen was CD4+ or CD8+ T cells sorted from blood, taken in a trial of the OX40 agonist ivuxolimab. These receptors all come from an adult with an advanced solid tumor such as melanoma, head and neck, liver or kidney cancer.

The genes are TRBV7-9 and TRBJ2-1, with 8 bases identical to TRBD2. CDR3 size: 17 residues. Germline CDR1 and CDR2: SEHNR and FQNEAQ (reference sequence). The ends lost 0 bases at V and 7 bases at J; junction bases unmatched: 11. As DNA, the CDR3 is TGTGCCAGCAGCTTAGCCCTAACGGGAGGGCCCGAAAATGAGCAGTTCTTC. This sequence encodes CASSLALTGGPENEQFF.

This clone was counted between two and nine times. The chain employs TRBV6-1 and TRBJ1-2; perhaps TRBD1 as D (6 bases). This CDR3 comprises 15 residues. Trimming pared 5 bases from V and 4 bases from J, leaving 17 bases between. Germline values: CDR1 MNHNS, CDR2 SASEGT. The CDR3 reads CASSPTDRLFYGYTF. For the CDR3, the DNA is TGTGCCAGCAGTCCTACCGACAGGCTTTTCTATGGCTACACCTTC.

This chain connects TRBV27 to TRBJ2-7, with D perhaps TRBD1 or TRBD2 (7 bases each). Trimming left V 6 bases short and J 2 bases short, with 17 bases between. The CDR3 spans 15 residues. CDR1 is MNHEY, CDR2 SMNVEV, per germline (reference sequence). In DNA, the CDR3 is TGTGCCAGCAGCGAGGGTGGGAGGGGGCCCTACGAGCAGTACTTC. This codes for CASSEGGRGPYEQYF.

The chain is built from TRBV30 and TRBJ2-5; D tentatively fits TRBD1 or TRBD2 (6 bases each). Germline V gives CDR1 GTSNPN, CDR2 SVGIG (reference sequence). Trimming removed 8 bases at V and 4 bases at J, with 20 bases between. The CDR3 contains 14 residues. CDR3 sequence (DNA): TGTGCCAGGGATCTACAGGGAGGAACAGAGACCCAGTACTTC. This codes for CARDLQGGTETQYF.

The V and J genes are TRBV29-1 and TRBJ1-2, with 9 nucleotides matching TRBD1. The CDR3 totals 12 residues. Germline CDR1 reads SQVTM; CDR2 reads ANQGSEA. With V trimmed by 6 bases and J by 6 bases, 5 bases remained unmatched. The CDR3 here is CSVLGTGNGYTF. In DNA form, the CDR3 reads TGCAGCGTACTGGGGACAGGGAATGGCTACACCTTC.

V is TRBV6-1 and J is TRBJ1-2; perhaps TRBD1 as D (6 bases). Germline values: CDR1 MNHNS, CDR2 SASEGT. Between the trimmed V and J ends, which lost 2 bases and 3 bases, there was a span of 13 bases. CDR3 length: 15 amino acids. The CDR3 DNA sequence: TGTGCCAGCAGTGAAAGGACAGCAACTTACTATGGCTACACCTTC. Translation: CASSERTATYYGYTF.

The CDR3, as DNA: TGTGCCAGCAGCTGGACAGGGAATGAAGCTTTCTTT. Its translation: CASSWTGNEAFF. The genes are TRBV7-9 and TRBJ1-1; the match to TRBD1 covers 8 bases. Germline values: CDR1 SEHNR, CDR2 FQNEAQ (reference sequence). With V trimmed by 4 bases and J by 7 bases, 2 bases remained unmatched. CDR3 length: 12 amino acids. The full variable domain, rest sourced from reference TRBV7-9 and TRBJ1-1, is DTGVSQNPRHKITKRGQNVTFRCDPISEHNRLYWYRQTLGQGPEFLTYFQNEAQLEKSRLLSDRFSAERPKGSFSTLEIQRTEQGDSAMYLCASSWTGNEAFFGQGTRLTVV.

This clone occurred once. The genes are TRBV27 and TRBJ2-5; 7 bases fit TRBD2. Looked up from germline, CDR1 is MNHEY and CDR2 is SMNVEV (reference sequence). This CDR3 region has 15 residues. V was clipped by 8 bases and J by 4 bases; unmatched bases: 13. The CDR3 sequence: CASAPGEGLRETQYF. The CDR3 DNA reads TGTGCCAGCGCCCCGGGGGAGGGCCTTCGAGAGACCCAGTACTTC.

The V gene is TRBV7-9, the J gene TRBJ1-1, with a possible D match to TRBD1 (6 bases). Trimming took off 5 bases at V and 4 bases at J, with 17 bases between the two ends. Germline V gene sequence: CDR1 SEHNR, CDR2 FQNEAQ (reference sequence). The CDR3 is made up of 15 amino acids. The CDR3 loop is CASSTGRGQFTEAFF. CDR3 in DNA: TGTGCCAGCAGCACCGGCAGGGGTCAGTTCACTGAAGCTTTCTTT.

The chain couples TRBV6-5 to TRBJ1-3; TRBD1 aligns across 7 bases. This CDR3 has 14 residues. Trimming at V came to 8 bases and at J to 5 bases, leaving 9 bases not matched to a gene. CDR1 is MNHEY, CDR2 SVGAGI, per germline. CDR3 bases: TGTGCCAGCCTATCAGGGGACAGCAGAAACACCATATATTTT. Its protein product is CASLSGDSRNTIYF.

V and J are TRBV5-1 and TRBJ2-3; D tentatively reads TRBD1 or TRBD2 (6 bases each). CDR3 length equals 13 residues. Per germline, CDR1 SGHRS and CDR2 YFSETQ. Trimming took 2 bases from V and 6 from J, leaving 10 bases between them. CDR3 bases: TGCGCCAGCAGCTTCCGGGGGCCTGATACGCAGTATTTT. Translation gives CASSFRGPDTQYF.

This rearrangement joins TRBV30 to TRBJ1-1; D unresolved. The V gene lost 0 bases and the J gene lost 1 base, with 12 bases spanning the gap. This CDR3 has 15 residues. Germline CDR1 reads GTSNPN; CDR2 reads SVGIG (reference sequence). The CDR3 is CAWSVDPTRNTEAFF. As DNA, the CDR3 is TGTGCCTGGAGTGTAGACCCCACAAGGAACACTGAAGCTTTCTTT.

CDR3 region: CASSPKQGNYEQYF. The DNA of the CDR3 is TGCGCCAGCAGCCCCAAACAGGGGAACTACGAGCAGTACTTC. This rearrangement joins TRBV4-1 to TRBJ2-7; 7 nucleotides align to TRBD1. This CDR3 is built from 14 residues. Germline loops: CDR1 MGHRA, CDR2 YSYEKL. V shed 4 bases, J shed 3 bases, and the junction held 6 bases outside the gene matches.

CDR3 coding DNA: TGCGCCAGCAGCCAAGAGACAGCCCGCTACGAGCAGTACTTC. Its translation is CASSQETARYEQYF. The gene calls are TRBV4-1 and TRBJ2-7; perhaps TRBD1 as D (5 bases). Germline assignment: CDR1 MGHRA and CDR2 YSYEKL. The CDR3 has 14 residues. V lost 0 bases and J lost 3, with 9 bases in between.

This chain uses TRBV13 with TRBJ2-4; 10 nucleotides agree with TRBD1. Trimming removed 5 bases from V and 8 bases from J; junction bases left unmatched: 6. Germline assignment: CDR1 PRHDT and CDR2 FYEKMQ (reference sequence). This CDR3 is built from 14 residues. CDR3 sequence (DNA): TGTGCCAGCAGCGCCCGCGGGACAGGGGACATTCAGTACTTC. It translates to CASSARGTGDIQYF.

The CDR3: CAWTSGGANEQFF. The CDR3 DNA sequence: TGTGCCTGGACCAGCGGGGGGGCCAATGAGCAGTTCTTC. The chain carries TRBV30 and TRBJ2-1; 10 nucleotides match TRBD2. Looked up from germline, CDR1 is GTSNPN and CDR2 is SVGIG (reference sequence). This CDR3 has 13 amino acids. The trim removed 4 bases at V and 6 bases at J, leaving 3 bases unmatched.

J is TRBJ2-3 and V is TRBV6-5; the match to TRBD2 covers 11 bases. The CDR3 has 16 amino acids. Germline CDR1 reads MNHEY; CDR2 reads SVGAGI. V shed 2 bases, J shed 2 bases, and the junction held 3 bases outside the gene matches. The CDR3 DNA sequence: TGTGCCAGCAGTTACGCGACTAGCGGGGACACAGATACGCAGTATTTT. Residues: CASSYATSGDTDTQYF.

The chain is built from TRBV6-4 and TRBJ2-1; 7 bases agree with TRBD2. The CDR3 loop spans 15 amino acids. Germline CDR1 and CDR2: MRHNA and SNTAGT. The V and J ends lost 2 bases and 2 bases, in that order; junction bases with no gene match: 3. The CDR3 coding sequence is TGTGCCAGCAGTGACCGCGGACTAGCCTACAATGAGCAGTTCTTC. Its protein is CASSDRGLAYNEQFF.